This TCR beta chain was profiled in a study of OX40 agonist ivuxolimab in advanced cancers. Study in general: Dose-escalation patients' cancers were hepatocellular carcinoma, melanoma, renal cell or head and neck cancer. The study reported partial responses in three patients: one hepatocellular carcinoma, two cutaneous melanoma. Study-wide points: CD4+ and CD8+ T cells in blood underwent clonal expansion by week 6 at 0.1 to 3.0 mg/kg.

Clones were read by immunoSEQ multiplex PCR, and TCRdb kept only the in-frame ones, dropping some. Among under 65,000 clones, approximately 90% were seen once, and the ten largest hold 0.35%. CDR3 size: 15 residues. Germline CDR1 SEHNR, CDR2 FQNEAQ (reference sequence). V lost 1 base to trimming and J lost 4 bases, with 12 bases between them. Concerning this clone: Its antigen remains unknown.

The receptor's source is an adult with an advanced solid tumor such as melanoma, head and neck, liver or kidney cancer. The sequencing here drew on CD4+ or CD8+ T cells sorted from blood, taken in a trial of the OX40 agonist ivuxolimab. The chain combines TRBV7-9 with TRBJ2-3; the D gene could be TRBD1 or TRBD2 (5 bases each). In DNA form, the CDR3 reads TGTGCCAGCAGCTTAGGATCCATGGGGGCAGATACGCAGTATTTT. Amino acid sequence: CASSLGSMGADTQYF.